This T cell receptor beta chain was obtained from a study of T cell responses to AZD1222 COVID-19 vaccine. The method was immunoSEQ multiplex PCR; TCRdb's version includes in-frame clones alone and lacks a portion of them. The sample lists 90,000 to 120,000 clones, over 90% occurring once. This CDR3 has 12 amino acids. CDR1 is SGHDN, CDR2 FVKESK, per germline. Between the trimmed V and J ends, which lost 3 bases and 4 bases, there was a span of 7 bases. This TCR derives from an adult in good health. Sequenced material: peripheral blood, taken on day 0 of AZD1222 vaccination. This rearrangement joins TRBV14 to TRBJ2-7; no definite D call. Written as DNA, the CDR3 is TGTGCCAGCAGCCAGACGGCGTACGAGCAGTACTTC. It specifies CASSQTAYEQYF.